The clone carrying this T cell receptor beta chain was picked up one time. Its specificity is not known. Healthy bone marrow donors made up the donors. There were likely unrecorded immune exposures, though donors were nominally healthy when sampled. These data are taken from a study of cytomegalovirus exposure and HLA in healthy donors. The PCR ran on 60 Vbeta and 13 Jbeta primers. Libraries were prepared by immunoSEQ multiplex PCR; TCRdb keeps only in-frame clonotypes and omits some of them. The sample holds about 130,000 clones, around 80% seen once. Findings and caveats of the study: Apart from CMV serostatus, no immune exposure information was available. Across HLA loci, a later analysis found differing TCR association rates, with DRB1 most and HLA-C fewest.

This clonotype originated in a human donor in good health. Sample: PBMCs.

The CDR3 reads CASSQDPGQLYGYTF. CDR3 nucleotide sequence: TGCGCCAGCAGCCAAGATCCCGGACAACTCTATGGCTACACCTTC. The rearrangement links TRBV4-1 to TRBJ1-2, with D maybe TRBD1 (5 bases). V gave up 0 bases and J gave up 4 bases, with 12 bases separating them. CDR1 is MGHRA, CDR2 YSYEKL, per germline. This CDR3 region has 15 residues.